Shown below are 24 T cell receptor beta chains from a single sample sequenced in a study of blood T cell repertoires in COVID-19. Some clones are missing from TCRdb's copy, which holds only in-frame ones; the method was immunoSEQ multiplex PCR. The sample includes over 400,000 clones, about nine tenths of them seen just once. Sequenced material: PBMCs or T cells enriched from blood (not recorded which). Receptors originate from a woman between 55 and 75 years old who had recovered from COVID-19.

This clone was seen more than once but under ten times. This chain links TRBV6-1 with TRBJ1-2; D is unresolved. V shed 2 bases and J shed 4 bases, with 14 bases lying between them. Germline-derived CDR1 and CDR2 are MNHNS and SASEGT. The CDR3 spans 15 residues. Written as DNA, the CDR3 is TGTGCCAGCAGTGAACCCGGAGGGCCATCCTATGGCTACACCTTC. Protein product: CASSEPGGPSYGYTF.

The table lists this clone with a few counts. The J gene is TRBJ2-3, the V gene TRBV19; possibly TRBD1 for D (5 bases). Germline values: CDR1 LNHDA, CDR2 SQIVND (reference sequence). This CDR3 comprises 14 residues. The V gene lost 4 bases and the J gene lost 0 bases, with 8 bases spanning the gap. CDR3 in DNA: TGTGCCAGTAGTAGGGGCGAGAGCACAGATACGCAGTATTTT. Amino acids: CASSRGESTDTQYF.

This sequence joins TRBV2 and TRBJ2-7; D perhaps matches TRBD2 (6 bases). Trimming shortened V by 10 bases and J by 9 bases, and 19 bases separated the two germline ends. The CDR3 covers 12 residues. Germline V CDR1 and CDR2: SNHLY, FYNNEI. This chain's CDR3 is CATSGQGFRQYV. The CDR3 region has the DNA TGTGCCACCAGCGGGCAGGGATTTAGGCAGTACGTC.

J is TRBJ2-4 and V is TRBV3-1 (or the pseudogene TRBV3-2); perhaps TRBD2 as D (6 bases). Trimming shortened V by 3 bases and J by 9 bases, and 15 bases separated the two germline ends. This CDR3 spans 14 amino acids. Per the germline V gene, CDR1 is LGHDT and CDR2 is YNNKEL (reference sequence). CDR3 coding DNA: TGTGCCAGCAGCCACGATACTTCTAGCGCCATTCAGTACTTC. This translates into CASSHDTSSAIQYF.

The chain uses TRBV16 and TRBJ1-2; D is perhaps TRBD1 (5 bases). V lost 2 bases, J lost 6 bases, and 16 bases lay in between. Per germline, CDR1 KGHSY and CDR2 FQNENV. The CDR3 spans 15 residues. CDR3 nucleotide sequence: TGTGCCAGCAGCCAACTTCAGGGCAGTGGGAATGGCTACACCTTC. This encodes CASSQLQGSGNGYTF.

CDR3 sequence: CASRLYGTGDNYGYTF. Written as DNA, the CDR3 is TGTGCCAGTAGACTATACGGGACAGGGGATAACTATGGCTACACCTTC. V usage is TRBV19 and J usage is TRBJ1-2, with TRBD1 identical over 10 bases. The CDR3 consists of 16 residues. With V trimmed by 6 bases and J by 1 base, 8 bases remained unmatched. CDR1 is LNHDA, CDR2 SQIVND, per germline (reference sequence).

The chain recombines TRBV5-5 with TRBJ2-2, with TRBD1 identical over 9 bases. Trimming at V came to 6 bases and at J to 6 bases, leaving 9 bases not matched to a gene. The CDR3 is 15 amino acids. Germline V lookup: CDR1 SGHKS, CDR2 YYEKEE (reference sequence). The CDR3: CASNDGQGIPGELFF. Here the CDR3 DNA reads TGTGCCAGCAACGACGGACAGGGGATTCCCGGGGAGCTGTTTTTT.

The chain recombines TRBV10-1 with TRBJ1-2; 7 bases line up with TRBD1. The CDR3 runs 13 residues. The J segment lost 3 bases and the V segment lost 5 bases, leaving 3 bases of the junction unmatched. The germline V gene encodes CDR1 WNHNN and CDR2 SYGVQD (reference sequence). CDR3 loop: CASSPGGDYGYTF. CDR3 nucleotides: TGCGCCAGCAGTCCAGGGGGAGACTATGGCTACACCTTC.

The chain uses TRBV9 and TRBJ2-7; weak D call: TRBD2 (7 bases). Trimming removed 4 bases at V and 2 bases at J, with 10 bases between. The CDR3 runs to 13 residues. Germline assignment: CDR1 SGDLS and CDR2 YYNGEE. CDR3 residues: CASSPGGPYEQYF. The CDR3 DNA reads TGTGCCAGCAGCCCCGGGGGGCCCTACGAGCAGTACTTC.

CDR3 sequence (DNA): TGTGCCAGCAGCCTACAGGGAGAGTACTATGGCTACACCTTC. Its translation: CASSLQGEYYGYTF. The rearrangement uses TRBV3-1 (or the pseudogene TRBV3-2) and TRBJ1-2, with D possibly being TRBD1 (6 bases). Germline V CDR1 and CDR2: LGHDT, YNNKEL (reference sequence). The length of the CDR3 is 14 residues. V lost 4 bases, J lost 3 bases, and 12 bases lay in between.

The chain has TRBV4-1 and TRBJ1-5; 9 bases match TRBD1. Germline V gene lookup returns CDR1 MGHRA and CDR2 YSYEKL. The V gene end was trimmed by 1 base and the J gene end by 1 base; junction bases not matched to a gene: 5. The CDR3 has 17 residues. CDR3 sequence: CASSQGLQGASNQPQHF. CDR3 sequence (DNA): TGCGCCAGCAGCCAAGGACTACAGGGGGCGAGCAATCAGCCCCAGCATTTT.

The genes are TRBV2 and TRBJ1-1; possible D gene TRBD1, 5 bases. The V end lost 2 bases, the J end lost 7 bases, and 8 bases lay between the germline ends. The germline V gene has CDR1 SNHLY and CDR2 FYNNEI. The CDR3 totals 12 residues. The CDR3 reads CASSESGNEAFF. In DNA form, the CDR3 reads TGTGCCAGCAGTGAATCAGGGAATGAAGCTTTCTTT.

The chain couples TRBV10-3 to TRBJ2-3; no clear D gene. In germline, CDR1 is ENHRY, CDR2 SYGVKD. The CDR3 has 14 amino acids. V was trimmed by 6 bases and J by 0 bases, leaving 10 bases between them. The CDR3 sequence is CAISSLTSTDTQYF. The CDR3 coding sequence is TGTGCCATCAGCTCGCTCACTAGCACAGATACGCAGTATTTT.

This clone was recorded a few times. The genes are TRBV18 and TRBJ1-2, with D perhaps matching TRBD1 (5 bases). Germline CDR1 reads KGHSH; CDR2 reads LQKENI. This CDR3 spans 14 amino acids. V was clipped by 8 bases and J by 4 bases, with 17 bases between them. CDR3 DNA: TGTGCCAGCGACAACAGGAGGGTTAGCTATGGCTACACCTTC. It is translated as CASDNRRVSYGYTF.

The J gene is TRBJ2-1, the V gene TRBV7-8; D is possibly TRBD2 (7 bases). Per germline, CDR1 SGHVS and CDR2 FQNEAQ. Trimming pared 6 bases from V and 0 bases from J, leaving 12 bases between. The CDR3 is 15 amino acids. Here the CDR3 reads CASSPRGASYNEQFF. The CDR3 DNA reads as TGTGCCAGCAGTCCTCGGGGGGCCTCCTACAATGAGCAGTTCTTC. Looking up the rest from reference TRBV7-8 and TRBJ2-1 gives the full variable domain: GAGVSQSPRYKVAKRGQDVALRCDPISGHVSLFWYQQALGQGPEFLTYFQNEAQLDKSGLPSDRFFAERPEGSVSTLKIQRTQQEDSAVYLCASSPRGASYNEQFFGPGTRLTVL.

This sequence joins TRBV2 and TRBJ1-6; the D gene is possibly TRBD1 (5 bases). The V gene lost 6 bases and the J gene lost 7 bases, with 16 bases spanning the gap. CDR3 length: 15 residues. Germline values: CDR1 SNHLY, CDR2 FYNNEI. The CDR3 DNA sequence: TGTGCCAGCAGCCCCGACAGCCTAGTGAATTCACCCCTCCACTTT. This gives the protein CASSPDSLVNSPLHF.

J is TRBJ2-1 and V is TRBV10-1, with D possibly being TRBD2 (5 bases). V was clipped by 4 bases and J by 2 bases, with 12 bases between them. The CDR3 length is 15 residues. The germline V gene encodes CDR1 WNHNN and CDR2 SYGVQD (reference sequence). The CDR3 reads CASSAQSGTYNEQFF. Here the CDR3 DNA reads TGCGCCAGCAGTGCCCAAAGCGGAACCTACAATGAGCAGTTCTTC.

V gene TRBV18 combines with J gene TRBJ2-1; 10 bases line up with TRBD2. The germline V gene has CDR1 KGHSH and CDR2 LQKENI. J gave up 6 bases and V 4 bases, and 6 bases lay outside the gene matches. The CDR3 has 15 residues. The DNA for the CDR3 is TGTGCCAGCTCACTAGCGGGGGGAACTCGCAATGAGCAGTTCTTC. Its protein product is CASSLAGGTRNEQFF.

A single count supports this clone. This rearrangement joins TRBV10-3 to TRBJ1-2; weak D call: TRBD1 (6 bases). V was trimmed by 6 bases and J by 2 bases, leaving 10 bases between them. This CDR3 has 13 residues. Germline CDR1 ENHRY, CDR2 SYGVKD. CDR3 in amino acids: CAISLDRNYGYTF. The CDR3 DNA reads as TGTGCCATCAGCCTGGACAGAAACTATGGCTACACCTTC.

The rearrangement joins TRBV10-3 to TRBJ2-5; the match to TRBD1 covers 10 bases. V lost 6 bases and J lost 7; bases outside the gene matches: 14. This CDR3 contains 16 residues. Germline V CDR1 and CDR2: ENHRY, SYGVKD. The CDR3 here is CAIRGMTGGPLSTQYF. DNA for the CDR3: TGTGCCATCAGAGGGATGACAGGGGGCCCGCTATCGACCCAGTACTTC.

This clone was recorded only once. The CDR3 DNA reads TGTGCTAGTGGTTCGGGGGGCATCTATGGCTACACCTTC. Encoded protein: CASGSGGIYGYTF. The rearrangement uses TRBV12-5 and TRBJ1-2, with D tentatively TRBD1 (6 bases). V was shortened by 4 bases and J by 4 bases, with 10 bases between the two germline ends. The CDR3 consists of 13 residues. Germline V gives CDR1 LGHNT, CDR2 FRNRAP.

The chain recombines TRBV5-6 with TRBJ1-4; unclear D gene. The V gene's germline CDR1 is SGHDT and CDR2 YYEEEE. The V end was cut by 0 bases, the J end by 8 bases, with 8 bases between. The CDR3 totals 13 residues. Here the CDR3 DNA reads TGTGCCAGCAGCTTGGCGGTTAGCGAAAAACTGTTTTTT. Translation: CASSLAVSEKLFF.

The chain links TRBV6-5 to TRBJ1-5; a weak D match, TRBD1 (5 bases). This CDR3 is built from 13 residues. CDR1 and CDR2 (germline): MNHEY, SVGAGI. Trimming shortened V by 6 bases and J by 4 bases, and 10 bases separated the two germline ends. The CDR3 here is CASRPQENQPQHF. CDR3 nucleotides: TGTGCCAGCAGACCACAGGAAAATCAGCCCCAGCATTTT.

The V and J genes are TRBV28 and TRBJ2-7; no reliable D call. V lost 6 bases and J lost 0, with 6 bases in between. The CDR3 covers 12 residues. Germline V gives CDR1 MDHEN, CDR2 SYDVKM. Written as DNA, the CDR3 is TGTGCCAGCAGGATCAGCTCCTACGAGCAGTACTTC. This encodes CASRISSYEQYF.